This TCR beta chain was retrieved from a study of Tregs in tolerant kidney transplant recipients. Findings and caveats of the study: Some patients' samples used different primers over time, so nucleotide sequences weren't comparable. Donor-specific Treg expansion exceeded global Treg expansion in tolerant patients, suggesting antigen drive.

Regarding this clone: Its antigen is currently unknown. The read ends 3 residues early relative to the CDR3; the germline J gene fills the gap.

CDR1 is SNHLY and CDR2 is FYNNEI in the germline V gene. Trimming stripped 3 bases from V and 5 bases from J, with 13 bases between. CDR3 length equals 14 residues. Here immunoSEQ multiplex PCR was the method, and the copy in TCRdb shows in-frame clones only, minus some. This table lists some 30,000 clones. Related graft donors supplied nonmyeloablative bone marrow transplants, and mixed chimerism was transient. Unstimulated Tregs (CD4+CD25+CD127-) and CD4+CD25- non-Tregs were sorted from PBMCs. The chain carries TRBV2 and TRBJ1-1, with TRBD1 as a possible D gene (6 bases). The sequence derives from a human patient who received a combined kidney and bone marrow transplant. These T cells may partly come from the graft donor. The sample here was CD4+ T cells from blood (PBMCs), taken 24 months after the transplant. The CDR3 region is CASSEQGRGTEAFF. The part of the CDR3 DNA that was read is TGTGCCAGCAGTGAGCAGGGGAGGGGGACTGAA. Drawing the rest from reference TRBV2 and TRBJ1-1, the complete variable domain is EPEVTQTPSHQVTQMGQEVILRCVPISNHLYFYWYRQILGQKVEFLVSFYNNEISEKSEIFDDQFSVERPDGSNFTLKIRSTKLEDSAMYFCASSEQGRGTEAFFGQGTRLTVV.